This T cell receptor (beta chain) stems from a study of blood T cells in healthy people across ages. The CDR3 has 15 amino acids. CDR1 is MNHEY and CDR2 is SVGAGI in the germline V gene. V was shortened by 2 bases and J by 0 bases, with 7 bases between the two germline ends. A sample-barcoded 5' primer and a J-beta primer mix were used in a second PCR of roughly 6 to 12 cycles. TCRdb reanalysed the 5' RACE reads using MiXCR and keeps one entry per CDR3 protein. The sample carries approximately 1.5 million distinct CDR3 sequences, roughly two fifths recorded once. This clonotype occurred a few times. Per-sample PBMC isolation yielded at least 6 million cells.

Specimen: blood. The sequence came from a woman under 30 in good health. The chain joins TRBV6-5 to TRBJ1-4; D unresolved. For the CDR3, the DNA is TGTGCCAGCAGTTACGGACCAGCAACTAATGAAAAACTGTTTTTT. This sequence encodes CASSYGPATNEKLFF.